This is a list of T cell receptor beta chains from one sample in a study of blood T cell repertoires in COVID-19. Generated by immunoSEQ multiplex PCR, the TCRdb table keeps only in-frame clones and is missing some. The sample shows approximately 100,000 clones, 84% of them seen only once. Sample: peripheral blood. The receptors originated from a woman in her fifties or sixties with acute or convalescent COVID-19. Both conserved end residues are part of each CDR3. A D gene is named only where the DNA matches it firmly. Size tells how often a clone was seen (once, few, many) or the class of an expanded clone, and some rows leave it out.

clone size,J gene,D gene,V gene,CDR3 DNA,CDR3 protein
once,TRBJ1-5,-,TRBV6-5,TGTGCCAGCAGAACTCAGGGTTATAGCAATCAGCCCCAGCATTTT,CASRTQGYSNQPQHF
-,TRBJ2-1,-,TRBV11-3,TGTGCCAGCAGCTTAGCAGGGGCCTACAATGAGCAGTTCTTC,CASSLAGAYNEQFF
-,TRBJ1-2,-,TRBV6-5,TGTGCCAGCAGTTACTCTTTCGGCTCGGGTGGCTACACCTTC,CASSYSFGSGGYTF
-,TRBJ1-3,-,TRBV2,TGTGCCAGCAGTCGGACAGTTGACACCATATATTTT,CASSRTVDTIYF
-,TRBJ2-5,-,TRBV3-1/TRBV3-2,TGTGCCAGCAGCCAAGAAATAAGGGGGAGGGGAGAGACCCAGTACTTC,CASSQEIRGRGETQYF
-,TRBJ2-2,-,TRBV18,TGTGCCAGCTCACCCGGACTCATTCGAGGCGGGGAGCTGTTTTTT,CASSPGLIRGGELFF
-,TRBJ2-3,-,TRBV9,TGTGCCAGCAGCCCCCAGGTTACAGATACGCAGTATTTT,CASSPQVTDTQYF
once,TRBJ1-6,-,TRBV7-9,TGTGCCAGCAGCTACCCAGGAGGACCCCTCCACTTT,CASSYPGGPLHF
few,TRBJ1-2,-,TRBV5-1,TGCGCCAGCAGCTTAACCAGTACTAACTATGGCTACACCTTC,CASSLTSTNYGYTF
-,TRBJ1-5,-,TRBV19,TGTGCCAGTAGTTCTTGGGGAGCCAATCAGCCCCAGCATTTT,CASSSWGANQPQHF